The 27 T cell receptor beta chains given below trace back to one sample, sequenced in a study of T cell changes during pregnancy in multiple sclerosis. Assay: immunoSEQ multiplex PCR; the TCRdb copy retains only in-frame clones and omits some. Of roughly 62,000 clones in the sample, roughly nine tenths were seen once. This material consisted of peripheral blood, taken in the first trimester of pregnancy. These receptors came from a female donor with multiple sclerosis, enrolled in a pregnancy study.

V is TRBV6-6 and J is TRBJ2-1; 12 bases match TRBD1. Germline values: CDR1 MNHNY, CDR2 SVGAGI (reference sequence). The CDR3 consists of 15 residues. Trimming took 6 bases from V and 8 from J; bases not matched to a gene: 8. This CDR3 reads CASSHAGQGADEQFF. In DNA form, the CDR3 reads TGTGCCAGCAGCCACGCGGGACAGGGGGCCGATGAGCAGTTCTTC.

V usage is TRBV10-2 and J usage is TRBJ2-1, with a weak D call TRBD2 (6 bases). Between the trimmed V and J ends, which lost 2 bases and 5 bases, there was a span of 10 bases. This CDR3 is built from 14 residues. Germline CDR1 reads WSHSY; CDR2 reads SAAADI. CDR3 loop: CASSEPGENNEQFF. CDR3 bases: TGCGCCAGCAGTGAGCCGGGGGAAAACAATGAGCAGTTCTTC.

The V call is TRBV4-3, the J call TRBJ2-2; possibly TRBD2 for D (6 bases). CDR1 is LGHNA and CDR2 is YSLEER in the germline V gene. The CDR3 spans 17 residues. Trimming removed 0 bases from V and 6 bases from J, with 17 bases in between. The chain's CDR3 is CASSQDGVFRGSGELFF. The DNA of the CDR3 is TGCGCCAGCAGCCAAGATGGGGTTTTCCGGGGGTCCGGGGAGCTGTTTTTT.

The gene calls are TRBV30 and TRBJ1-4, with 9 bases lining up with TRBD1. From germline, CDR1 is GTSNPN and CDR2 SVGIG (reference sequence). Unmatched junction bases numbered 8, after V lost 1 base and J lost 8 bases. The CDR3 is made up of 15 amino acids. The CDR3 DNA reads TGTGCCTGGAGTGAACCGGGACAGGGTAACGAAAAACTGTTTTTT. This translates into CAWSEPGQGNEKLFF.

V gene TRBV9 combines with J gene TRBJ2-3; 7 bases agree with TRBD1. With V trimmed by 1 base and J by 0 bases, 2 bases remained unmatched. Germline CDR1 reads SGDLS; CDR2 reads YYNGEE. CDR3 length: 15 amino acids. The CDR3, as DNA: TGTGCCAGCAGCGTATGGGACAGAAGCACAGATACGCAGTATTTT. Its protein is CASSVWDRSTDTQYF.

This chain connects TRBV18 to TRBJ1-2; no clear D gene. Germline V gives CDR1 KGHSH, CDR2 LQKENI. With 0 bases removed from V and 6 bases from J, the gap between germline ends came to 8 bases. The CDR3 spans 13 residues. Here the CDR3 reads CASSPPVVNGYTF. CDR3 nucleotide sequence: TGTGCCAGCTCACCACCGGTAGTTAATGGCTACACCTTC. Drawing the rest from reference TRBV18 and TRBJ1-2, the complete variable domain is NAGVMQNPRHLVRRRGQEARLRCSPMKGHSHVYWYRQLPEEGLKFMVYLQKENIIDESGMPKERFSAEFPKEGPSILRIQQVVRGDSAAYFCASSPPVVNGYTFGSGTRLTVV.

The chain has TRBV2 and TRBJ2-5, with TRBD1 identical over 7 bases. The CDR3 runs to 14 residues. With 7 bases clipped from V and 1 base from J, the junction kept 6 bases outside the gene matches. Germline CDR1 SNHLY, CDR2 FYNNEI. The CDR3 region is CASTSRQGQETQYF. The CDR3 region has the DNA TGTGCCAGCACCTCCCGACAGGGCCAAGAGACCCAGTACTTC. Variable domain in full (rest from reference TRBV2 and TRBJ2-5): EPEVTQTPSHQVTQMGQEVILRCVPISNHLYFYWYRQILGQKVEFLVSFYNNEISEKSEIFDDQFSVERPDGSNFTLKIRSTKLEDSAMYFCASTSRQGQETQYFGPGTRLLVL.

The J gene is TRBJ1-2, the V gene TRBV7-2; TRBD1 might be the D (6 bases). V was cut by 5 bases and J by 4 bases, with 11 bases left in between. Germline V gene data show CDR1 as SGHTA and CDR2 as FQGNSA. The CDR3 spans 13 residues. CDR3 sequence reads: CASSPDRSYGYTF. DNA for the CDR3: TGTGCCAGCAGCCCAGACAGGTCCTATGGCTACACCTTC.

The chain recombines TRBV5-5 with TRBJ1-4; D ambiguous. Trimming left V 2 bases short and J 7 bases short, with 9 bases between. CDR3 length: 13 residues. Germline lookup yields CDR1 SGHKS and CDR2 YYEKEE (reference sequence). DNA for the CDR3: TGTGCCAGCAGCTTCGCCGGTGGTGAAAAACTGTTTTTT. As protein: CASSFAGGEKLFF.

This rearrangement joins TRBV11-1 to TRBJ1-4, with 9 bases matching TRBD1. CDR3 length equals 15 residues. The junction had 8 bases not matched to a gene; V was cut back by 5 bases and J by 7 bases. Germline V gene data show CDR1 as SGHAT and CDR2 as FQDESV (reference sequence). The CDR3 DNA reads TGTGCCAGCAGCCTCGGGACAGGGACACCTGAAAAACTGTTTTTT. It yields the protein CASSLGTGTPEKLFF.

The rearrangement uses TRBV30 and TRBJ2-1; a possible D gene is TRBD2 (6 bases). Germline loops: CDR1 GTSNPN, CDR2 SVGIG (reference sequence). There are 11 residues in the CDR3. The V end lost 0 bases, the J end lost 13 bases, and 10 bases lay between the germline ends. CDR3 DNA sequence: TGTGCCTGGAGTGTAATGCGGGACCAGTTCTTC. Protein sequence: CAWSVMRDQFF.

The chain has TRBV28 and TRBJ1-2; the match to TRBD1 covers 8 bases. The V gene end was trimmed by 6 bases and the J gene end by 4 bases; junction bases not matched to a gene: 4. The germline CDR1 and CDR2 sequences are MDHEN and SYDVKM. The CDR3 loop spans 13 amino acids. CDR3 DNA: TGTGCCAGCAGGGACGACAGGGGCTATGGCTACACCTTC. This gives the protein CASRDDRGYGYTF.

This chain joins TRBV27 and TRBJ2-3; tentatively, D is TRBD2 (5 bases). V was pared by 5 bases and J by 0 bases, with 12 bases between. The V gene's germline CDR1 is MNHEY and CDR2 SMNVEV (reference sequence). The CDR3 sequence is 15 residues long. As DNA, the CDR3 is TGTGCCAGCAGTCCGGGATTTACTAGCACAGATACGCAGTATTTT. Translated: CASSPGFTSTDTQYF.

This chain uses TRBV7-9 with TRBJ1-1, with TRBD1 matching over 7 bases. The CDR3 spans 14 residues. The ends lost 5 bases at V and 5 bases at J; junction bases unmatched: 8. In germline, CDR1 is SEHNR, CDR2 FQNEAQ (reference sequence). CDR3 sequence (DNA): TGTGCCAGCAGCGATCGACAGGGAACGACTGAAGCTTTCTTT. As protein: CASSDRQGTTEAFF.

The rearrangement links TRBV9 to TRBJ2-1; TRBD2 matches at 11 bases. Germline V gene data show CDR1 as SGDLS and CDR2 as YYNGEE. CDR3 length: 16 residues. Germline trimming cut 0 bases from V and 9 bases from J; bases unmatched to any gene: 8. For the CDR3, the DNA is TGTGCCAGCAGCGTAGAATTAGCGGGGGGGCGCAGTGAGCAGTTCTTC. Encoded protein: CASSVELAGGRSEQFF.

This chain joins TRBV19 and TRBJ1-4; 7 bases align to TRBD1. Germline loops: CDR1 LNHDA, CDR2 SQIVND (reference sequence). Trimming at V came to 6 bases and at J to 5 bases, leaving 6 bases not matched to a gene. The CDR3 totals 14 residues. DNA of the CDR3: TGTGCCAGTAGACGGACAGGACCGAATGAAAAACTGTTTTTT. Protein product: CASRRTGPNEKLFF.

This chain connects TRBV7-9 to TRBJ2-3; a possible D gene is TRBD1 (6 bases). The CDR3 totals 15 residues. Trimming removed 5 bases from V and 0 bases from J, with 12 bases in between. Germline CDR1 and CDR2: SEHNR and FQNEAQ (reference sequence). This CDR3 reads CASSLGQSSTDTQYF. The DNA for the CDR3 is TGTGCCAGCAGCCTCGGACAGTCTAGCACAGATACGCAGTATTTT.

This sequence joins TRBV29-1 and TRBJ1-1; no clear D gene. The germline V and J ends were trimmed by 7 bases and 3 bases, with 15 bases remaining between them. This CDR3 has 13 amino acids. Germline V gene lookup returns CDR1 SQVTM and CDR2 ANQGSEA. The DNA for the CDR3 is TGCAGCGCTAGGAGGGCGCCGGACACTGAAGCTTTCTTT. Its protein is CSARRAPDTEAFF.

The genes are TRBV6-5 and TRBJ1-3; D call uncertain. The CDR3 sequence is 16 residues long. V was pared by 0 bases and J by 0 bases, with 9 bases between. Germline assignment: CDR1 MNHEY and CDR2 SVGAGI. CDR3 coding DNA: TGTGCCAGCAGTTACTCAAGTCGCGGCTCTGGAAACACCATATATTTT. Translated, it gives CASSYSSRGSGNTIYF.

The V call is TRBV9, the J call TRBJ2-7; the D gene is possibly TRBD2 (6 bases). The germline CDR1 and CDR2 sequences are SGDLS and YYNGEE. Trimming cost V 0 bases and J 1 base, with 11 bases left between them. This CDR3 comprises 15 residues. Here the CDR3 DNA reads TGTGCCAGCAGCGTAGGGGGAGCGGGTTCCTACGAGCAGTACTTC. Its translation: CASSVGGAGSYEQYF.

The chain is built from TRBV19 and TRBJ2-7; D unresolved. Deletions cut 3 bases from V and 10 bases from J, with 16 bases between. The CDR3 runs 13 residues. From germline, CDR1 is LNHDA and CDR2 SQIVND (reference sequence). CDR3 in DNA: TGTGCCAGTAGTATGGTCGTCCAATTAGAACAGTACTTC. Protein: CASSMVVQLEQYF.

The chain carries TRBV13 and TRBJ2-7, with 8 nucleotides matching TRBD1. Germline loops: CDR1 PRHDT, CDR2 FYEKMQ (reference sequence). J gave up 9 bases and V 0 bases, and 7 bases lay outside the gene matches. The CDR3 totals 14 residues. The CDR3 protein is CASSLGTGGFRQYF. CDR3 bases: TGTGCCAGCAGCTTAGGAACAGGGGGTTTTAGGCAGTACTTC.

The V call is TRBV14, the J call TRBJ2-3; 8 bases are shared with TRBD2. The CDR3 contains 15 residues. The germline V gene has CDR1 SGHDN and CDR2 FVKESK. Unmatched junction bases numbered 7, after V lost 7 bases and J lost 1 base. The CDR3 coding sequence is TGTGCCAGCAACTTCAGGGGACTAGGCACAGATACGCAGTATTTT. This gives the protein CASNFRGLGTDTQYF.

The chain employs TRBV6-1 and TRBJ2-7, with 8 bases fitting TRBD1. The CDR3 is made up of 14 amino acids. The germline V gene encodes CDR1 MNHNS and CDR2 SASEGT. V lost 6 bases, J lost 2 bases, and 6 bases stayed unmatched. The CDR3 DNA reads as TGTGCCAGCAGAAGGGGACAGGCTCCCTACGAGCAGTACTTC. It yields the protein CASRRGQAPYEQYF.

The chain links TRBV4-1 to TRBJ2-7; weak D call: TRBD2 (6 bases). The CDR3 is 16 residues long. Trimming left V 1 base short and J 3 bases short, with 16 bases between. The germline CDR1 and CDR2 sequences are MGHRA and YSYEKL. CDR3: CASSQGLRDSNYEQYF. The CDR3 DNA reads TGCGCCAGCAGCCAAGGGCTCCGGGACTCTAACTACGAGCAGTACTTC.

The CDR3 here is CASSQDVWRGGYNEQFF. CDR3 coding DNA: TGCGCCAGCAGCCAAGATGTCTGGCGGGGGGGCTACAATGAGCAGTTCTTC. J is TRBJ2-1 and V is TRBV4-3, with 9 bases lining up with TRBD2. V dropped 0 bases and J dropped 3; count of bases not matched to a gene: 6. Germline V gene data show CDR1 as LGHNA and CDR2 as YSLEER. This CDR3 contains 17 residues.

The CDR3 DNA follows: TGTGCCAGTACAGGGGGCGAGGAGACCCAGTACTTC. Translation gives CASTGGEETQYF. The chain uses TRBV19 and TRBJ2-5; 8 bases align to TRBD1. From germline, CDR1 is LNHDA and CDR2 SQIVND (reference sequence). After removal of 7 bases from V and 5 bases from J, the junction contained 3 bases not matched to a gene. CDR3 length equals 12 residues.